What follows are 19 T cell receptor beta chains derived from one specimen sequenced in a study of siplizumab effects on memory and regulatory T cells. The protocol was immunoSEQ multiplex PCR, while the TCRdb copy is restricted to in-frame clones and leaves out a portion. In the table there are around 100,000 clones, about 91% of which are singletons. Sequenced material: CD4+ T cells sorted from blood. These receptors were taken from a human donor in good health.

This chain joins TRBV18 and TRBJ1-4; D is perhaps TRBD1 (6 bases). CDR1 and CDR2 (germline): KGHSH, LQKENI. V was clipped by 4 bases and J by 8 bases, with 14 bases between them. The CDR3 sequence is 14 residues long. CDR3 DNA sequence: TGTGCCAGCTCACGGGGGGCCCCACCAGAAAAACTGTTTTTT. Its translation is CASSRGAPPEKLFF.

This clone was counted a single time. The chain carries TRBV18 and TRBJ1-2, with no clear D. The CDR3 extends over 16 amino acids. Germline-derived CDR1 and CDR2 are KGHSH and LQKENI. V gave up 6 bases and J gave up 0 bases, with 17 bases separating them. CDR3 amino acids: CASSPSVGLANYGYTF. The CDR3, as DNA: TGTGCCAGCTCGCCCTCCGTAGGTTTAGCTAACTATGGCTACACCTTC.

The rearrangement links TRBV10-3 to TRBJ2-5, with D possibly TRBD2 on 6 matching bases. CDR3 length: 12 residues. V was clipped by 6 bases and J by 3 bases, with 8 bases between them. Germline V CDR1 and CDR2: ENHRY, SYGVKD. CDR3: CAIRGGEETQYF. CDR3 nucleotides: TGTGCCATCAGAGGAGGGGAAGAGACCCAGTACTTC.

The gene calls are TRBV6-6 and TRBJ2-5, with D perhaps TRBD1 (6 bases). From germline, CDR1 is MNHNY and CDR2 SVGAGI (reference sequence). Trimming shortened V by 8 bases and J by 5 bases, and 15 bases separated the two germline ends. This CDR3 contains 13 residues. Here the CDR3 reads CASEGPRGETQYF. For the CDR3, the DNA is TGTGCCAGCGAGGGCCCGAGGGGGGAGACCCAGTACTTC.

The chain combines TRBV27 with TRBJ1-2; no clear D. Germline CDR1 and CDR2: MNHEY and SMNVEV (reference sequence). The CDR3 is made up of 17 amino acids. V was clipped by 1 base and J by 4 bases, with 19 bases between them. This CDR3 is CASSLLPLSRAIYGYTF. As DNA, the CDR3 is TGTGCCAGCAGTTTATTGCCCCTCTCCAGAGCGATCTATGGCTACACCTTC.

The rearrangement links TRBV5-1 to TRBJ2-3, with D hard to call. The CDR3 sequence is 13 residues long. The V end was cut by 3 bases, the J end by 4 bases, with 9 bases between. Germline V gene sequence: CDR1 SGHRS, CDR2 YFSETQ. This chain's CDR3 is CASSSAVADTQYF. Here the CDR3 DNA reads TGCGCCAGCAGCTCTGCGGTGGCAGATACGCAGTATTTT.

The chain has TRBV15 and TRBJ2-3; D not resolved. The CDR3 spans 15 residues. The V gene lost 1 base and the J gene lost 2 bases, with 10 bases spanning the gap. Germline V lookup: CDR1 LNHNV, CDR2 YYDKDF (reference sequence). CDR3: CATSRGGSLTDTQYF. The DNA for the CDR3 is TGTGCCACCAGCAGAGGGGGTTCCCTCACAGATACGCAGTATTTT.

The chain has TRBV21-1 and TRBJ2-5; the table calls TRBD2, which could not be checked here. TRBV21-1 is listed as a pseudogene. There are 14 residues in the CDR3. For the CDR3, the DNA is TGTGCCAGCCCACCAGAGGAGGGGAGGGAGACCCAGTACTTC. Its translation: CASPPEEGRETQYF.

This chain links TRBV10-3 with TRBJ2-2; possibly TRBD1 for D (7 bases). Germline lookup yields CDR1 ENHRY and CDR2 SYGVKD. The V gene lost 6 bases and the J gene lost 0 bases, with 11 bases spanning the gap. The CDR3 totals 15 residues. The CDR3: CAISQGEANTGELFF. The CDR3 region has the DNA TGTGCCATCAGCCAGGGGGAGGCGAACACCGGGGAGCTGTTTTTT.

The DNA of the CDR3 is TGCGCCAGCAGCCTCGAGGGGCTTTTAAATACGCAGTATTTT. Translating it yields CASSLEGLLNTQYF. The chain has TRBV4-1 and TRBJ2-3; either TRBD1 or TRBD2 may supply D (5 bases each). Germline CDR1 reads MGHRA; CDR2 reads YSYEKL. CDR3 length: 14 amino acids. Trimming took 4 bases from V and 7 from J, leaving 15 bases between them.

The chain uses TRBV14 and TRBJ2-7, with D tentatively TRBD1 (6 bases). Germline V gives CDR1 SGHDN, CDR2 FVKESK. The CDR3 sequence is 16 residues long. Trimming cost V 2 bases and J 0 bases, with 14 bases left between them. The CDR3 loop reads CASSQLKAGASYEQYF. In DNA, the CDR3 is TGTGCCAGCAGCCAACTTAAGGCAGGGGCCTCCTACGAGCAGTACTTC. The variable domain in full, with the rest retrieved from reference TRBV14 and TRBJ2-7, is EAGVTQFPSHSVIEKGQTVTLRCDPISGHDNLYWYRRVMGKEIKFLLHFVKESKQDESGMPNNRFLAERTGGTYSTLKVQPAELEDSGVYFCASSQLKAGASYEQYFGPGTRLTVT.

The V call is TRBV19, the J call TRBJ1-2, with D unclear. The CDR3 covers 13 residues. In germline, CDR1 is LNHDA, CDR2 SQIVND (reference sequence). V lost 4 bases to trimming and J lost 1 base, with 7 bases between them. The CDR3: CASSTGFNYGYTF. The CDR3 DNA sequence: TGTGCCAGTAGTACGGGATTTAACTATGGCTACACCTTC.

CDR3: CASSLSGGRAGELFF. The CDR3 bases are TGCGCCAGCAGCCTGAGCGGGGGGAGGGCCGGGGAGCTGTTTTTT. The chain uses TRBV4-3 and TRBJ2-2, with 9 bases that match TRBD2. J gave up 6 bases and V 4 bases, and 6 bases lay outside the gene matches. The CDR3 consists of 15 residues. Germline V CDR1 and CDR2: LGHNA, YSLEER.

The chain uses TRBV7-3 and TRBJ1-1; D remains unclear. Germline CDR1 reads SGHTA; CDR2 reads FQGTGA. The CDR3 is 12 amino acids. V dropped 6 bases and J dropped 1 base, with 6 bases sitting between them. The CDR3 reads CASRRENTEAFF. CDR3 nucleotide sequence: TGTGCCAGCAGAAGAGAGAACACTGAAGCTTTCTTT. Drawing the rest from reference TRBV7-3 and TRBJ1-1, the complete variable domain is GAGVSQTPSNKVTEKGKYVELRCDPISGHTALYWYRQSLGQGPEFLIYFQGTGAADDSGLPNDRFFAVRPEGSVSTLKIQRTERGDSAVYLCASRRENTEAFFGQGTRLTVV.

V gene TRBV5-1 combines with J gene TRBJ2-6; possible D gene TRBD2, 6 bases. Germline V gene data show CDR1 as SGHRS and CDR2 as YFSETQ. This CDR3 has 15 amino acids. The V end lost 0 bases, the J end lost 3 bases, and 7 bases lay between the germline ends. The CDR3 reads CASSLEGGGANVLTF. The DNA of the CDR3 is TGCGCCAGCAGCTTGGAGGGAGGTGGGGCCAACGTCCTGACTTTC.

This clone has a single count. V and J are TRBV5-6 and TRBJ2-2; 12 bases align to TRBD2. The junction had 4 bases not matched to a gene; V was cut back by 3 bases and J by 10 bases. CDR3 length: 14 amino acids. The V gene's germline CDR1 is SGHDT and CDR2 YYEEEE. For the CDR3, the DNA is TGTGCCAGCAGCTGGGGACTAGCGGGCCCGGAGCTGTTTTTT. This codes for CASSWGLAGPELFF.

This chain connects TRBV9 to TRBJ1-1, with D tentatively TRBD1 (5 bases). This CDR3 has 15 amino acids. Trimming pared 4 bases from V and 7 bases from J, leaving 20 bases between. CDR1 and CDR2 (germline): SGDLS, YYNGEE. The CDR3 DNA sequence: TGTGCCAGCAGCCCCCCGGGACGCAGGACGGGTGAAGCTTTCTTT. Amino acid sequence: CASSPPGRRTGEAFF.

The rearrangement joins TRBV7-6 to TRBJ2-5; no reliable D call. Germline CDR1 SGHVS, CDR2 FNYEAQ. Between the trimmed V and J ends, which lost 5 bases and 4 bases, there was a span of 8 bases. The CDR3 extends over 12 amino acids. The CDR3 nucleotides are TGTGCCAGCAGCCCCCCCGGAGAGACCCAGTACTTC. Its protein is CASSPPGETQYF.

The gene calls are TRBV6-1 and TRBJ2-5, with TRBD2 matching 8 bases. This CDR3 comprises 14 residues. The germline V gene encodes CDR1 MNHNS and CDR2 SASEGT. Losses at the gene ends were 4 bases for V and 5 bases for J; bases not matched to a gene: 6. CDR3 region: CASSAPGGWETQYF. CDR3 DNA: TGTGCCAGCAGTGCCCCGGGGGGGTGGGAGACCCAGTACTTC.